The present T cell receptor (beta chain) was sequenced within a study of metastatic and nonmetastatic thyroid tumors. Looking at the study overall: Repertoire comparisons spanned blood and tumor or nodule tissue from malignant and benign thyroid patients.

Not a single patient had been given any form of treatment at any point before undergoing thyroid surgery. General study results and limits: TCR beta diversity was reportedly significantly higher in malignant thyroid tumors than benign nodules, in blood and tumor.

CDR1 and CDR2 from the germline V gene are SGHRS and YFSETQ. The CDR3 is 16 amino acids. On this clone itself: The antigen remains unidentified. The germline gene is not matched at one end of the junction; a read error may be the cause.

As handled by the study authors: A classifier for distant metastasis in papillary thyroid cancer was constructed using CDR3 differences observed across clinicopathological groups. With MiXCR, TCRdb called clones anew from the PCR reads. TCRdb, rather than the study authors, made the V and J calls. Here the sample spans about 25,000 clones, around 20% being singletons. Sequenced input: blood. The receptor comes from a female donor with papillary thyroid cancer or a benign thyroid nodule (not recorded which). Some clones in this sample may be carry-over from other donors' samples. The J gene is TRBJ2-3, the V gene TRBV5-1; 8 bases fit TRBD1. CDR3 sequence: CASSLVIRGQGDSQYF. The DNA for the CDR3 is TGCGCCAGCAGCTTGGTTATCAGGGGGCAGGGAGATTCGCAGTATTTT.